This T cell receptor (beta chain) is from a study of radiation and T cells in renal cell carcinoma (dated by TCRdb to about 2020). General notes on the study: Samples were obtained from a clinical trial, in which 15 Gy stereotactic body radiation therapy was delivered to primary renal cell carcinomas and nephrectomy was performed 4 weeks later. Across all 50 or so samples, around 4,000,000 unique CDR3 nucleotide sequences, encoding 2.5 million to 3 million unique CDR3 amino acid sequences, were identified. A total of around 50 samples underwent TCR beta sequencing, made up of approximately 26 tumors and some 27 peripheral blood samples.

Taken from the germline V gene, the CDR1 and CDR2 loops are LGHNA and YNFKEQ. Germline trimming: 3 bases from V, 0 bases from J; junction bases outside gene matches: 5. Including cysteine and phenylalanine, the CDR3 has 17 amino acids. Solely the CDR3 DNA is kept, with 51 bases framed from the first base. In regard to this clone: Its antigen is currently not known. No base-level quality is on record; no much larger clone is a single base apart.

The immunoSEQ kit was used, according to the manufacturer's recommendations, to generate TCR beta libraries from genomic DNA. To prepare libraries, a first multiplex PCR with proprietary primers was run, followed by a second PCR that added unique barcodes, and a bead cleanup was done after each round. Each sample batch included a kit-provided positive control reaction and a negative control reaction. The final libraries were assessed on an Agilent 4200 TapeStation D1000 ScreenTape, pooled by volume, and quantified by qPCR. Sequencing was performed on an Illumina NextSeq500 with a MidOutput 150-cycle cartridge, and 156 Read1 and 15 Index1 cycles were run with kit custom primers. The pooled library was loaded at approximately 0.92 pM, and roughly 20% PhiX control was spiked in. The original pipeline was this. Vendor-processed data were analyzed in R, and a clonotype was defined as all T cells sharing the same CDR3 nucleotide sequence. For clone abundance analyses, frequencies were normalized to the 10,000 most abundant clones per sample. Public T cell clones, which averaged fewer than five per sample, were excluded before analysis. An abundance difference of at least 32-fold between compartments was the criterion for calling clonotypes tumor-enriched or baseline blood-enriched. A beta-binomial differential abundance model was applied to find clonotypes that expanded or contracted between blood time points. Similarity between tumor and blood repertoires was quantified using the Baroni-Urbani and Buser coefficient, and groups were compared with two-tailed Wilcoxon tests in R. TCRdb carries this immuneACCESS record with in-frame sequences only. Its versions omit some clonotypes, under half of them owing to an unresolved V gene in the studies checked, with the rest unexplained. The V and J calls and clone size come from that table; D and trimming were worked out from the DNA. In this sample the table shows 140,000 or so clones, around nine tenths of which occur a single time. Clones ranked in the top ten supply about 12% of the sample.

The label giving this sample's time point can be read as: baseline pretreatment blood. The treatment or condition label for this specimen denotes: 15 Gy SBRT to primary tumor, nephrectomy 4 weeks later. Serial peripheral blood from radiation-treated patients was sampled at baseline, 2 weeks and 4 weeks after SBRT to track tumor-enriched clonotypes. Renal cell carcinoma with clear cell pathology was present in all patients. The QIAamp DNA Blood Mini Kit (Qiagen) was used to prepare genomic DNA for TCR sequencing. The analyses included only samples that passed all quality control checks. Findings and caveats that apply to the study as a whole: Because the trial had a single-armed design, the trial could not examine how radiation dose or scheduling affected the TCR repertoire. In blood, the top tumor clonotypes increased from baseline to 2 weeks after radiation and then shrank by 4 weeks, which suggests a temporary expansion of tumor-resident clones. No pretreatment tumor biopsies were available, so the baseline intratumoral presence of clonotypes could not be determined. Blood repertoire dynamics were not followed beyond 4 weeks after treatment.

The rearranged segments are TRBV4-2 and TRBJ2-3; the junction holds 11 bases that match TRBD2. This receptor was taken from a woman in her 50s with renal cell carcinoma. The sample here was blood, taken from a patient whose treatment included radiotherapy and nephrectomy. The nucleotide sequence reads TGTGCCAGCAGCCATACCGGGACTAGCGGTAGCACAGATACGCAGTATTTT. Its translation reads: CASSHTGTSGSTDTQYF.